A single T cell receptor (beta chain) is shown here with its context. The clone's antigen remains unknown. No base quality information exists; no much larger clone differs at one position. The V and J ends are trimmed by 5 bases and 5 bases, leaving 22 bases between them. CDR1 and CDR2 were assigned from the germline V gene (reference sequence) as SEHNR and FQNEAQ. The CDR3 runs 16 residues from the cysteine to the valine. Only the CDR3 part of the read is kept: 48 bases, read in frame from the first base. Peripheral blood CD8+ and CD4+ T cells from healthy donors, Susac syndrome patients and multiple sclerosis patients were profiled using high-throughput TCR beta sequencing. The healthy donors served as controls matched for age and sex. CD8+ TEMRA cells were enriched by FACS, while bulk CD8+ and CD4+ T cells were purified by magnetic negative isolation. Blood was collected in EDTA tubes and processed within 24 hours, with PBMCs isolated through density gradient centrifugation. PBMCs intended for TCR sequencing were cryopreserved in liquid nitrogen and thawed later in a water bath at 37 degrees C. A purity of at least 90% was achieved for sorted or isolated CD4+, CD8+ and CD8+ TEMRA cells.

The record originates from a study of CD8 T cells in Susac syndrome (dated by TCRdb to about 2019). Study-wide context: The study used repertoire sequencing to test whether antigen drove CD8+ T cell activation and differentiation in Susac syndrome. The clonality of the CD8+ T cell repertoire was compared across about a dozen healthy donors, some 14 Susac syndrome patients and under 17 multiple sclerosis patients. What the work shows at the level of the full study, not this receptor alone: The number of individuals in the TCR sequencing and HLA analysis was acknowledged as relatively small.

RNA was extracted using the RNeasy kit, and roughly 0.5 to 1 ug of the RNA was reverse transcribed with random hexamers. The immunoSEQ multiplex PCR assay, covering 54 Vbeta and 13 Jbeta segments, was used to amplify TCR beta CDR3 regions. Bias from PCR amplification was corrected by using a synthetic template baseline for primer optimization and for computational correction. In the source study's methods: Reads were annotated to V, D and J genes according to IMGT and were analyzed with immunoSEQ Analyzer, with only productive sequences retained. To calculate clonality, Shannon entropy was normalized by log2 of the number of productive unique sequences and then subtracted from one. Public and private clones were assessed among the 100 most prevalent clones of each patient and control. A clone was defined as Susac-specific if it was absent from the healthy and MS cohorts, from 1052 published viral clones and from other ImmuneACCESS disease sequences. TCRdb trimmed the raw reads at Q25, called clones with MiXCR and kept productive beta chains. Rows are unified per CDR3 protein, each entry keeping the most common DNA and genes. TCRdb's processing, not the authors', yielded these V and J calls. For this sample there are 55,000 to 70,000 distinct CDR3 sequences; about 95% appear just once. The leading ten clones occupy 0.2% to 0.25% of the sample.

The sequencing sample was made of CD8+ T cells from PBMCs. The TCR originated in a human donor in good health. The chain joins TRBV7-9 to TRBJ2-7; the D element might be TRBD1 or TRBD2, as each aligns at 5 bases. The CDR3 has the sequence CASSDQGPQGNNEQYV. The sequence in DNA is TGTGCCAGCAGCGACCAGGGACCGCAGGGCAACAACGAGCAGTACGTC.